These 7 T cell receptor beta chains were sequenced from one sample in a study of T cell responses to AZD1222 COVID-19 vaccine. Repertoires were generated with immunoSEQ multiplex PCR, while TCRdb's copy carries only in-frame clones and drops some. The sample contains approximately 61,000 clones, about 81% of which appear only once. Sample: peripheral blood, taken 28 days after the second AZD1222 dose. The source of these receptors is an adult who received the AZD1222 COVID-19 vaccine.

With regard to this clone: A much larger clone differs by one base, so this may be a read error. Other DNA sequences in the sample encode the same CDR3. The chain employs TRBV7-6 and TRBJ2-2, with 10 positions matching TRBD1. The CDR3 has 15 residues. Germline V gives CDR1 SGHVS, CDR2 FNYEAQ. The trim removed 3 bases at V and 5 bases at J, leaving 3 bases unmatched. The CDR3 nucleotides are TGTGCCAGCAGCTTCGGACAGGGGGTTACCGGGGAGCTGTTTTTT. It codes for CASSFGQGVTGELFF.

The V call is TRBV4-1, the J call TRBJ2-3; either TRBD1 or TRBD2 may fit D (5 bases each). The V gene lost 4 bases and the J gene lost 2 bases, with 22 bases spanning the gap. There are 18 residues in the CDR3. In germline, CDR1 is MGHRA, CDR2 YSYEKL. The CDR3 coding sequence is TGCGCCAGCAGCCCGGGGACGGAGCTACAGTCTTACACAGATACGCAGTATTTT. This translates into CASSPGTELQSYTDTQYF.

The V gene is TRBV7-2, the J gene TRBJ2-1, with 7 nucleotides matching TRBD2. V lost 5 bases, J lost 5 bases, and 12 bases stayed unmatched. This CDR3 region has 16 residues. CDR1 SGHTA and CDR2 FQGNSA come from the germline V gene. This CDR3 reads CASSPSSSSGDNEQFF. The DNA of the CDR3 is TGTGCCAGCAGCCCGTCGAGTTCTAGCGGAGACAATGAGCAGTTCTTC.

V and J are TRBV5-1 and TRBJ2-7; TRBD2 agrees at 9 bases. In germline, CDR1 is SGHRS, CDR2 YFSETQ. The trim removed 2 bases at V and 3 bases at J, leaving 0 bases unmatched. This CDR3 spans 13 amino acids. The CDR3 protein is CASSFSGGYEQYF. In DNA form, the CDR3 reads TGCGCCAGCAGCTTTAGCGGGGGCTACGAGCAGTACTTC.

This clone was seen just once. This rearrangement joins TRBV19 to TRBJ2-7; 7 bases line up with TRBD2. V trimming: 3 bases; J trimming: 5 bases; junction bases outside the gene matches: 13. This CDR3 region has 16 residues. CDR1 LNHDA and CDR2 SQIVND come from the germline V gene (reference sequence). CDR3 amino acids: CASSMSARGSPNEQYF. CDR3 coding DNA: TGTGCCAGTAGTATGTCGGCGCGGGGGAGTCCCAACGAGCAGTACTTC. The full variable domain, its missing parts supplied by reference TRBV19 and TRBJ2-7, is DGGITQSPKYLFRKEGQNVTLSCEQNLNHDAMYWYRQDPGQGLRLIYYSQIVNDFQKGDIAEGYSVSREKKESFPLTVTSAQKNPTAFYLCASSMSARGSPNEQYFGPGTRLTVT.

The rearrangement uses TRBV6-5 and TRBJ2-7, with D tentatively TRBD2 (6 bases). Germline loops: CDR1 MNHEY, CDR2 SVGAGI. V was clipped by 6 bases and J by 1 base, with 13 bases between them. The CDR3 extends over 14 amino acids. Here the CDR3 reads CASSDRDWSYEQYF. CDR3 sequence (DNA): TGTGCCAGCAGCGACCGGGACTGGTCCTACGAGCAGTACTTC.

The chain combines TRBV4-2 with TRBJ2-2; TRBD2 aligns across 7 bases. This CDR3 has 15 amino acids. J gave up 4 bases and V 4 bases, and 6 bases lay outside the gene matches. Germline CDR1 LGHNA, CDR2 YNFKEQ. In nucleotides, the CDR3 is TGTGCCAGCAGCCGGGCGGGAGAAGTCACCGGGGAGCTGTTTTTT. Protein product: CASSRAGEVTGELFF.